The 13 T cell receptor beta chains presented below share a single source sample, sequenced in a study of blood T cell repertoires in COVID-19 (dated by TCRdb to 2020 to 2021). Receptor amplification or capture employed the immunoSEQ multiplex PCR assay. Not all clones reach the TCRdb copy of this immuneACCESS table, which keeps in-frame sequences only. Checked studies attribute under half of the gap to unresolved V genes and leave the rest unexplained. The sample yields roughly 73,000 clones; around nine tenths were counted once. The top ten clones comprise roughly 2.7% of the sample. Sequences were obtained from peripheral blood. Source of these receptors: an older man with active or convalescent COVID-19.

The rearrangement links TRBV10-3 to TRBJ2-1; 7 nucleotides line up with TRBD2. Trimming at V came to 3 bases and at J to 0 bases, leaving 17 bases not matched to a gene. The CDR3 is made up of 20 amino acids. CDR1 is ENHRY and CDR2 is SYGVKD in the germline V gene. The CDR3 DNA sequence: TGTGCCATCAGTGACTCCCTCAACGGCGGGAGAGCTAGCTCCTACAATGAGCAGTTCTTC. This gives the protein CAISDSLNGGRASSYNEQFF.

The chain combines TRBV9 with TRBJ2-2; 7 positions match TRBD1. Germline V gene lookup returns CDR1 SGDLS and CDR2 YYNGEE. V shed 4 bases and J 0 bases; nucleotides not matched to a gene: 6. CDR3 length: 16 amino acids. In nucleotides, the CDR3 is TGTGCCAGCAGCCCAAGGGACAGCCCGAACACCGGGGAGCTGTTTTTT. Its protein is CASSPRDSPNTGELFF.

The chain employs TRBV30 and TRBJ2-1; 8 nucleotides line up with TRBD1. Germline CDR1 GTSNPN, CDR2 SVGIG (reference sequence). V gave up 3 bases and J gave up 3 bases; unmatched junction bases: 4. The CDR3 runs to 14 residues. The CDR3 spells CAWSRDRSYNEQFF. Here the CDR3 DNA reads TGTGCCTGGAGCCGGGACAGGAGCTACAATGAGCAGTTCTTC.

The rearrangement joins TRBV5-1 to TRBJ2-5, with TRBD2 matching 7 bases. With V trimmed by 1 base and J by 2 bases, 5 bases remained unmatched. Germline-derived CDR1 and CDR2 are SGHRS and YFSETQ. This CDR3 spans 15 amino acids. CDR3 protein: CASSLKPGGQETQYF. The CDR3 DNA is TGCGCCAGCAGCTTGAAACCCGGGGGGCAAGAGACCCAGTACTTC.

This clone appeared once. The chain uses TRBV18 and TRBJ2-1; D is undetermined. The CDR3 has 15 amino acids. Germline CDR1 and CDR2: KGHSH and LQKENI. V gave up 3 bases and J gave up 0 bases, with 9 bases separating them. The CDR3 DNA reads TGTGCCAGCTCACCGAGACAAAGCTCCTACAATGAGCAGTTCTTC. Translating gives CASSPRQSSYNEQFF.

This chain connects TRBV3-1 (or the pseudogene TRBV3-2) to TRBJ1-1; D is ambiguous. The CDR3 is made up of 13 amino acids. The germline V and J ends were trimmed by 8 bases and 4 bases, with 14 bases remaining between them. CDR1 and CDR2 (germline): LGHDT, YNNKEL (reference sequence). CDR3 DNA sequence: TGTGCCAGCGCTCTACGGGGAACCACTGAAGCTTTCTTT. Protein sequence: CASALRGTTEAFF.

The rearrangement uses TRBV2 and TRBJ1-1; D possibly corresponds to TRBD1 (6 bases). Trimming stripped 6 bases from V and 5 bases from J, with 10 bases between. Germline V gives CDR1 SNHLY, CDR2 FYNNEI. The CDR3 runs to 12 residues. This chain's CDR3 is CASRATGTEAFF. The CDR3 region has the DNA TGTGCCAGCAGGGCGACAGGTACTGAAGCTTTCTTT.

V and J are TRBV10-3 and TRBJ1-2; TRBD1 aligns across 7 bases. The CDR3 totals 14 residues. After removal of 5 bases from V and 8 bases from J, the junction contained 11 bases not matched to a gene. CDR1 is ENHRY and CDR2 is SYGVKD in the germline V gene. Here the CDR3 reads CAISPRQGSEGYTF. In DNA, the CDR3 is TGTGCCATCAGTCCTAGACAGGGATCCGAGGGCTACACCTTC.

A few counts support this clone. A read error may produce the germline difference seen at one junction end. The chain carries TRBV2 and TRBJ2-5; possible D gene TRBD2, 5 bases. Germline V lookup: CDR1 SNHLY, CDR2 FYNNEI. CDR3 size: 15 residues. The CDR3 nucleotides read TGTGCCAGCCAACGGTGGGAGAGGGCCCAACAGACCCAGTACTTC. This sequence encodes CASQRWERAQQTQYF.

At least ten counts were recorded for this clone. The CDR3 region has the DNA TGTGCCAGTAGTCCACGCGGCACCGGGGAGCTGTTTTTT. As protein: CASSPRGTGELFF. V is TRBV19 and J is TRBJ2-2; D is unclear. Trimming removed 5 bases at V and 4 bases at J, with 8 bases between. The CDR3 has 13 amino acids. CDR1 is LNHDA and CDR2 is SQIVND in the germline V gene (reference sequence).

The CDR3 region is CASSLRTGAYNSPLHF. The CDR3 coding sequence is TGCGCCAGCAGCTTAAGGACAGGGGCTTATAATTCACCCCTCCACTTT. The gene calls are TRBV5-1 and TRBJ1-6; 9 positions match TRBD1. CDR3 length: 16 residues. Germline V gene data show CDR1 as SGHRS and CDR2 as YFSETQ. V trimming: 2 bases; J trimming: 4 bases; junction bases outside the gene matches: 4. Based on the CDR3 plus reference TRBV5-1 and TRBJ1-6, the full variable domain is KAGVTQTPRYLIKTRGQQVTLSCSPISGHRSVSWYQQTPGQGLQFLFEYFSETQRNKGNFPGRFSGRQFSNSRSEMNVSTLELGDSALYLCASSLRTGAYNSPLHFGNGTRLTVT.

Only a few counts were recorded for this clone. The chain joins TRBV10-1 to TRBJ2-7, with 9 bases fitting TRBD1. With 10 bases clipped from V and 5 bases from J, the junction kept 6 bases outside the gene matches. Germline lookup yields CDR1 WNHNN and CDR2 SYGVQD (reference sequence). The CDR3 spans 12 residues. CDR3 nucleotides: TGCGCCACCCGGGACAGGGAGCACGAGCAGTACTTC. Its translation is CATRDREHEQYF.

This chain joins TRBV4-1 and TRBJ1-4; 9 bases match TRBD1. The V and J ends lost 1 base and 8 bases, in that order; junction bases with no gene match: 8. The CDR3 covers 16 residues. Germline CDR1 is MGHRA and CDR2 is YSYEKL. The CDR3 here is CASSQGDRGVSEKLFF. The CDR3 DNA is TGCGCCAGCAGCCAAGGAGACAGGGGGGTTTCAGAAAAACTGTTTTTT.